The 24 T cell receptor beta chains given below trace back to one sample, sequenced in a study of cytomegalovirus exposure and HLA in healthy donors. Researchers ran the PCR with 60 Vbeta and 13 Jbeta primers. The method was immunoSEQ multiplex PCR; TCRdb's version includes in-frame clones alone and lacks a portion of them. The sample has about 140,000 clones; approximately 80% are singletons. Sequencing was done on a sample of PBMCs. All receptors come from a woman aged 40 to 50 in good health and CMV-seronegative.

The gene calls are TRBV5-6 and TRBJ1-6; 7 bases are a match to TRBD1. From germline, CDR1 is SGHDT and CDR2 YYEEEE. CDR3 length equals 16 residues. V was clipped by 4 bases and J by 1 base; unmatched bases: 5. The CDR3 spells CASSQGQPSYNSPLHF. CDR3 nucleotide sequence: TGTGCCAGCAGCCAGGGACAGCCTTCCTATAATTCACCCCTCCACTTT.

This clone was seen only a few times. The chain has TRBV5-4 and TRBJ2-5, with TRBD2 identical over 7 bases. The ends lost 4 bases at V and 5 bases at J; junction bases unmatched: 8. Germline CDR1 SGHNT, CDR2 YYREEE (reference sequence). CDR3 length equals 14 residues. The CDR3 DNA reads TGTGCCAGCAGCCCCGGACTAGATGTGGAGACCCAGTACTTC. Amino acid sequence: CASSPGLDVETQYF.

The V call is TRBV12-5, the J call TRBJ2-3; 10 bases line up with TRBD2. Germline assignment: CDR1 LGHNT and CDR2 FRNRAP. CDR3 size: 13 residues. The CDR3 region is CAAASGGGDTQYF. The CDR3 region has the DNA TGTGCAGCGGCTAGCGGGGGTGGGGATACGCAGTATTTT.

CDR3 residues: CATSREDLALGETQYF. As DNA, the CDR3 is TGTGCCACCAGCAGAGAGGACTTGGCTCTGGGAGAGACCCAGTACTTC. The chain is built from TRBV15 and TRBJ2-5; possibly TRBD2 for D (5 bases). V was shortened by 0 bases and J by 4 bases, with 15 bases between the two germline ends. Germline loops: CDR1 LNHNV, CDR2 YYDKDF (reference sequence). This CDR3 has 16 amino acids.

This clone was observed a handful of times. At one end, the junction sequence differs from germline, possibly due to a read error. The chain couples TRBV7-9 to TRBJ1-6, with unresolved D. CDR3 length: 12 amino acids. Germline CDR1 is SEHNR and CDR2 is FQNEAQ (reference sequence). The DNA of the CDR3 is TGTTCCAGCAGCCACGGGAATTCACCCCTCCACTTT. Its translation: CSSSHGNSPLHF. Full variable domain (missing parts from reference TRBV7-9 and TRBJ1-6): DTGVSQNPRHKITKRGQNVTFRCDPISEHNRLYWYRQTLGQGPEFLTYFQNEAQLEKSRLLSDRFSAERPKGSFSTLEIQRTEQGDSAMYLCSSSHGNSPLHFGNGTRLTVT.

This chain joins TRBV18 and TRBJ2-3; no firm D call. The V end lost 4 bases, the J end lost 6 bases, and 11 bases lay between the germline ends. In germline, CDR1 is KGHSH, CDR2 LQKENI. This CDR3 region has 13 residues. The CDR3 DNA is TGTGCCAGCTCACGAGTCCCGGGTGATACGCAGTATTTT. Encoded protein: CASSRVPGDTQYF.

The rearrangement links TRBV28 to TRBJ2-3; the match to TRBD2 covers 8 bases. The CDR3 is 15 amino acids. V shed 7 bases and J 5 bases; nucleotides not matched to a gene: 11. Per germline, CDR1 MDHEN and CDR2 SYDVKM. The CDR3 coding sequence is TGTGCCAGCACGTCCGGCGGGGGGAGAATAGATACGCAGTATTTT. Encoded protein: CASTSGGGRIDTQYF.

The chain joins TRBV2 to TRBJ1-6; the match to TRBD1 covers 8 bases. This CDR3 spans 14 amino acids. With 7 bases clipped from V and 6 bases from J, the junction kept 5 bases outside the gene matches. Germline-derived CDR1 and CDR2 are SNHLY and FYNNEI. CDR3 sequence: CASISQGANSPLHF. The DNA for the CDR3 is TGTGCCAGCATATCTCAGGGGGCTAATTCACCCCTCCACTTT.

The rearrangement joins TRBV2 to TRBJ1-2, with D possibly matching TRBD1 (5 bases). The V gene's germline CDR1 is SNHLY and CDR2 FYNNEI. The CDR3 runs to 15 residues. Trimming left V 1 base short and J 4 bases short, with 13 bases between. The CDR3 loop is CASSEDGAALYGYTF. CDR3 nucleotide sequence: TGTGCCAGCAGTGAAGATGGGGCGGCCCTCTATGGCTACACCTTC. The whole variable domain, filled in from reference TRBV2 and TRBJ1-2, reads EPEVTQTPSHQVTQMGQEVILRCVPISNHLYFYWYRQILGQKVEFLVSFYNNEISEKSEIFDDQFSVERPDGSNFTLKIRSTKLEDSAMYFCASSEDGAALYGYTFGSGTRLTVV.

V usage is TRBV4-2 and J usage is TRBJ2-7; D is perhaps TRBD2 (6 bases). Trimming removed 5 bases from V and 1 base from J, with 12 bases in between. This CDR3 is 14 amino acids long. Germline assignment: CDR1 LGHNA and CDR2 YNFKEQ. CDR3 residues: CASSAWTNSYEQYF. In DNA, the CDR3 is TGTGCCAGCAGCGCGTGGACTAATTCCTACGAGCAGTACTTC.

The chain uses TRBV10-3 and TRBJ2-2; the D gene is possibly TRBD2 (6 bases). This CDR3 is built from 17 residues. Trimming pared 3 bases from V and 3 bases from J, leaving 17 bases between. Germline loops: CDR1 ENHRY, CDR2 SYGVKD. The CDR3 DNA reads as TGTGCCATCAGTGAAACGGGACTCCCCTCCGACACCGGGGAGCTGTTTTTT. Protein product: CAISETGLPSDTGELFF.

This clone was detected only a few times. The V gene is TRBV7-9, the J gene TRBJ1-2; weak D call: TRBD1 (6 bases). The CDR3 runs 13 residues. From germline, CDR1 is SEHNR and CDR2 FQNEAQ (reference sequence). V dropped 4 bases and J dropped 2 bases, with 8 bases sitting between them. This CDR3 is CASSYGQNYGYTF. DNA of the CDR3: TGTGCCAGCAGCTACGGACAGAACTATGGCTACACCTTC.

The rearrangement joins TRBV28 to TRBJ2-7, with D perhaps matching TRBD2 (5 bases). The CDR3 loop spans 17 amino acids. V was clipped by 3 bases and J by 0 bases, with 18 bases between them. Germline assignment: CDR1 MDHEN and CDR2 SYDVKM. Written as DNA, the CDR3 is TGTGCCAGCAGTTTTCCCCTTGGGCGGGCAAGCTCCTACGAGCAGTACTTC. This encodes CASSFPLGRASSYEQYF. The full variable domain, with the rest looked up from reference TRBV28 and TRBJ2-7, is DVKVTQSSRYLVKRTGEKVFLECVQDMDHENMFWYRQDPGLGLRLIYFSYDVKMKEKGDIPEGYSVSREKKERFSLILESASTNQTSMYLCASSFPLGRASSYEQYFGPGTRLTVT.

Turning to this clone: At the DNA level, this CDR3 is encoded by other sequences in the same sample as well. The chain links TRBV11-2 to TRBJ2-7, with TRBD1 matching over 10 bases. Germline trimming cut 4 bases from V and 7 bases from J; bases unmatched to any gene: 13. The CDR3 has 16 amino acids. CDR1 and CDR2 from the germline V gene are SGHAT and FQNNGV. The CDR3 region has the DNA TGTGCCAGCAGCTCCTACAAGGGACAGGGGTACTATGAGCAGTACTTC. Translation: CASSSYKGQGYYEQYF.

This clone was detected only once. V is TRBV7-9 and J is TRBJ1-1; D remains ambiguous. V was pared by 3 bases and J by 5 bases, with 7 bases between. Germline CDR1 and CDR2: SEHNR and FQNEAQ (reference sequence). The CDR3 length is 12 residues. CDR3 in DNA: TGTGCCAGCAGCTTGTTCGGTACTGAAGCTTTCTTT. It is translated as CASSLFGTEAFF. The variable domain in full, with the rest retrieved from reference TRBV7-9 and TRBJ1-1, is DTGVSQNPRHKITKRGQNVTFRCDPISEHNRLYWYRQTLGQGPEFLTYFQNEAQLEKSRLLSDRFSAERPKGSFSTLEIQRTEQGDSAMYLCASSLFGTEAFFGQGTRLTVV.

This clone was recorded only once. J is TRBJ2-7 and V is TRBV5-1; perhaps TRBD1 as D (7 bases). Germline V gene data show CDR1 as SGHRS and CDR2 as YFSETQ. The CDR3 length is 14 residues. Trimming took 6 bases from V and 2 from J, leaving 15 bases between them. The CDR3 reads CASTPRRGPYEQYF. The CDR3 DNA is TGCGCCAGCACCCCCCGGAGGGGGCCCTACGAGCAGTACTTC.

The rearrangement links TRBV21-1 to TRBJ2-6; TRBD1, the table's D call, was not compared with the DNA. TRBV21-1 is marked as a pseudogene. This CDR3 has 20 residues. The CDR3 DNA reads as TGTGCCAGCAGCAAAGTCTTCGGACAGGCTAGGAGCTCTGGGGCCAACGTCCTGACTTTC. This translates into CASSKVFGQARSSGANVLTF.

V is TRBV5-4 and J is TRBJ2-7; 8 bases are a match to TRBD2. CDR1 and CDR2 (germline): SGHNT, YYREEE (reference sequence). The junction had 26 bases not matched to a gene; V was cut back by 4 bases and J by 11 bases. The length of the CDR3 is 18 residues. The CDR3 nucleotides read TGTGCCAGCAGCAGAATGTCCTCGGGACTAGATACCTGGGGTGAGGAGTACTTC. Its protein is CASSRMSSGLDTWGEEYF.

The chain combines TRBV28 with TRBJ1-4, with D possibly being TRBD1 (6 bases). CDR3 size: 18 residues. The ends were cut back, 6 bases at V and 5 bases at J, with 25 bases in the middle. CDR1 is MDHEN and CDR2 is SYDVKM in the germline V gene. The CDR3 region is CASSLPPNRVGRNEKLFF. The CDR3 nucleotides are TGTGCCAGCAGCCTACCTCCTAACAGGGTTGGGAGAAATGAAAAACTGTTTTTT.

CDR3 in amino acids: CASSQDTSAGTIYF. CDR3 nucleotide sequence: TGCGCCAGCAGCCAAGATACCTCGGCAGGCACCATATATTTT. This chain uses TRBV4-3 with TRBJ1-3, with D unclear. Germline CDR1 LGHNA, CDR2 YSLEER. Between the trimmed V and J ends, which lost 0 bases and 9 bases, there was a span of 12 bases. The CDR3 is 14 residues long.

The rearrangement uses TRBV7-9 and TRBJ2-7; D ambiguous. The CDR3 sequence is 13 residues long. Germline V gene sequence: CDR1 SEHNR, CDR2 FQNEAQ (reference sequence). Trimming cost V 1 base and J 3 bases, with 7 bases left between them. In nucleotides, the CDR3 is TGTGCCAGCAGCTTAGACTTAGTCTACGAGCAGTACTTC. Translated, it gives CASSLDLVYEQYF.

This clone is medium-sized in the sample. The rearrangement joins TRBV4-2 to TRBJ2-3; D possibly corresponds to TRBD2 (6 bases). Germline values: CDR1 LGHNA, CDR2 YNFKEQ. V lost 4 bases, J lost 6 bases, and 17 bases lay in between. The CDR3 covers 15 residues. This chain's CDR3 is CASSPMEGAVDTQYF. The DNA for the CDR3 is TGTGCCAGCAGCCCCATGGAGGGAGCGGTGGATACGCAGTATTTT.

The V and J genes are TRBV11-3 and TRBJ1-2, with TRBD1 matching over 7 bases. V was clipped by 2 bases and J by 8 bases; unmatched bases: 11. The CDR3 is made up of 15 amino acids. Germline V gene lookup returns CDR1 SGHNT and CDR2 YENEEA. For the CDR3, the DNA is TGTGCCAGCAGCTTATACAGGGGTTTCGAGTCAGGCTACACCTTC. Encoded protein: CASSLYRGFESGYTF.

With regard to this clone: A read error may produce the germline difference seen at one junction end. The V and J genes are TRBV28 and TRBJ2-6; 7 bases are a match to TRBD1. The V gene's germline CDR1 is MDHEN and CDR2 SYDVKM. This CDR3 region has 17 residues. The CDR3 sequence: CASSPGTEDSGANGLTF. CDR3 nucleotides: TGTGCCAGCAGTCCTGGGACAGAAGACTCTGGGGCCAACGGCCTGACTTTC.